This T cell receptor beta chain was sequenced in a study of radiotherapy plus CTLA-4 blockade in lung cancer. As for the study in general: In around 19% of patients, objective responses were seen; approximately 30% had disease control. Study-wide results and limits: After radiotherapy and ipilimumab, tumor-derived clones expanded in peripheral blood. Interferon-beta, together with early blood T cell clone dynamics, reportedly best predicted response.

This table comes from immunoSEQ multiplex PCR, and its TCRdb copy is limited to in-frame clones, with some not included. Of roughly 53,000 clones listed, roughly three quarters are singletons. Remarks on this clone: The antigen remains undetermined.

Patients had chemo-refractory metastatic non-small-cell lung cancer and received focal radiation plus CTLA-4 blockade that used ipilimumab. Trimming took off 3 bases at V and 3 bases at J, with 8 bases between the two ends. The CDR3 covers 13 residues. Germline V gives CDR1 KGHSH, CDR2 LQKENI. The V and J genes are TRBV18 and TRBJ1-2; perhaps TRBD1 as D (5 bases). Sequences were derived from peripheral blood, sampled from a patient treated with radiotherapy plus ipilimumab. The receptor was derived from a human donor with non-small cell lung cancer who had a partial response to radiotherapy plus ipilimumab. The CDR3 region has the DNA TGTGCCAGCTCACCGGTCAGGGACTATGGCTACACCTTC. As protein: CASSPVRDYGYTF.